Shown below are 10 T cell receptor beta chains from a single sample sequenced in a study of CD8+CD57+ T cells in acquired aplastic anemia. CDR3 and TCR beta VDJ profiling relied on a genomic DNA template. TCRdb passed the reads through MiXCR, listing each CDR3 protein once. Among roughly 81,000 distinct CDR3 sequences listed, around 44% were seen once. The sample consisted of sorted CD4+, CD8+, or CD8+CD57+ T cells (not recorded which) from PBMCs. Receptor source: a human donor in good health, serving as a control.

Ten or more counts support this clonotype. J is TRBJ1-1 and V is TRBV20-1, with TRBD1 matching over 10 bases. Germline values: CDR1 DFQATT, CDR2 SNEGSKA (reference sequence). The CDR3 spans 16 residues. With V trimmed by 0 bases and J by 0 bases, 4 bases remained unmatched. This CDR3 reads CSARDSDRGMNTEAFF. DNA for the CDR3: TGCAGTGCTAGAGACTCGGACAGGGGGATGAACACTGAAGCTTTCTTT.

The J gene is TRBJ1-1, the V gene TRBV2; D gene ambiguous. CDR1 SNHLY and CDR2 FYNNEI come from the germline V gene. Trimming took 3 bases from V and 1 from J, leaving 9 bases between them. The CDR3 consists of 14 residues. CDR3 sequence reads: CASSDLAGNTEAFF. As DNA, the CDR3 is TGTGCCAGCAGTGACTTAGCGGGGAACACTGAAGCTTTCTTT.

This clonotype was found many times. The chain employs TRBV27 and TRBJ2-3, with D possibly being TRBD1 or TRBD2 (5 bases each). CDR3 length equals 14 residues. Trimming removed 6 bases at V and 4 bases at J, with 14 bases between. The germline V gene encodes CDR1 MNHEY and CDR2 SMNVEV (reference sequence). CDR3 sequence reads: CASSPVGAADTQYF. In DNA form, the CDR3 reads TGTGCCAGCAGCCCTGTCGGGGCTGCAGATACGCAGTATTTT.

The chain carries TRBV20-1 and TRBJ2-5; D ambiguous. Looked up from germline, CDR1 is DFQATT and CDR2 is SNEGSKA (reference sequence). CDR3 size: 10 residues. V was pared by 2 bases and J by 2 bases, with 0 bases between. CDR3 DNA: TGCAGTGCTAGACAAGAGACCCAGTACTTC. The encoded protein is CSARQETQYF.

V is TRBV6-1 and J is TRBJ1-2; 7 bases fit TRBD1. The V segment lost 6 bases and the J segment 5 bases; nucleotides outside the gene matches: 12. The germline V gene has CDR1 MNHNS and CDR2 SASEGT. The CDR3 covers 15 residues. DNA for the CDR3: TGTGCCAGCAGCACGACCACAGGGGCCGGATATGGCTACACCTTC. It is translated as CASSTTTGAGYGYTF.

The chain recombines TRBV2 with TRBJ1-6; no definite D call. Germline lookup yields CDR1 SNHLY and CDR2 FYNNEI. The V gene lost 6 bases and the J gene lost 7 bases, with 16 bases spanning the gap. The CDR3 runs 15 residues. CDR3 sequence: CASSTESGRNSPLHF. CDR3 DNA sequence: TGTGCCAGCAGCACAGAAAGTGGAAGGAATTCACCCCTCCACTTT.

As concerns this clonotype: A read error may be the cause here, since a much bigger clone is one base away. The missing conserved phenylalanine or tryptophan at the end of this CDR3 makes a read error likely. The rearrangement links TRBV6-4 to TRBJ1-5; D call uncertain. The ends were cut back, 4 bases at V and 9 bases at J, with 13 bases in the middle. This CDR3 has 13 residues. Germline V lookup: CDR1 MRHNA, CDR2 SNTAGT. CDR3 DNA sequence: TGTGCCAGCAGTGTAGCGAACGGGTGGCCCCAGCATTCT. It encodes CASSVANGWPQHS.

The chain recombines TRBV19 with TRBJ1-1, with 7 nucleotides matching TRBD1. The CDR3 sequence is 15 residues long. Germline lookup yields CDR1 LNHDA and CDR2 SQIVND (reference sequence). V gave up 11 bases and J gave up 4 bases; unmatched junction bases: 16. The CDR3 reads CAWSVRGGAGTEAFF. CDR3 sequence (DNA): TGTGCCTGGAGTGTACGAGGGGGCGCGGGCACTGAAGCTTTCTTT.

This clonotype was seen at least ten times. This sequence joins TRBV11-1 and TRBJ2-1; no reliable D call. CDR1 SGHAT and CDR2 FQDESV come from the germline V gene (reference sequence). The V and J ends lost 3 bases and 1 base respectively, with 7 bases between them. The CDR3 runs 14 residues. The CDR3 sequence: CASSFMQSYNEQFF. CDR3 DNA: TGTGCCAGCAGCTTCATGCAATCCTACAATGAGCAGTTCTTC.

The CDR3 DNA reads as TGCGCCAGCAGCTTGCAGTGGGCGAACACAGATACGCAGTATTTT. Amino acids: CASSLQWANTDTQYF. The chain uses TRBV5-1 and TRBJ2-3; no reliable D call. The CDR3 consists of 15 residues. With 1 base removed from V and 2 bases from J, the gap between germline ends came to 11 bases. Germline-derived CDR1 and CDR2 are SGHRS and YFSETQ.